The rows below give T cell receptor beta chains drawn from one sample of a study of blood T cell repertoires in COVID-19. Data came from immunoSEQ multiplex PCR; TCRdb stores just in-frame clones and leaves some out. The sample has around 130,000 clones, roughly 80% seen once. What was sequenced was peripheral blood. The source is a woman aged 80 or over with acute or convalescent COVID-19. Each CDR3 is given with its conserved first and last residue. Each record gives: V gene, J gene, clone size, D gene, CDR3 protein, CDR3 DNA. The D gene is left open where the match is weak. Clone size, where shown, is once, few, many, or a class for clones that have expanded.

>TRBV10-3|TRBJ2-3|NA|NA
CAISGVNRGAADTQYF
TGTGCCATCAGTGGGGTTAACCGGGGGGCGGCAGATACGCAGTATTTT
>TRBV5-6|TRBJ1-4|NA|NA
CASSSQSWGQLFF
TGTGCCAGCAGCTCCCAGTCGTGGGGCCAACTGTTTTTT
>TRBV6-4|TRBJ2-5|NA|NA
CASSDSKGFRETQYF
TGTGCCAGCAGTGACTCGAAGGGGTTTCGCGAGACCCAGTACTTC
>TRBV4-1|TRBJ2-7|NA|NA
CASRGGAYEQYF
TGCGCCAGCAGAGGGGGGGCCTACGAGCAGTACTTC
>TRBV7-2|TRBJ2-3|NA|TRBD2
CASSRTSGGPGDTQYF
TGTGCCAGCAGCCGGACTAGCGGGGGGCCGGGAGATACGCAGTATTTT
>TRBV6-2/TRBV6-3|TRBJ1-2|NA|TRBD1
CASSRQGNYGYTF
TGTGCCAGCAGTCGACAGGGGAACTATGGCTACACCTTC
>TRBV2|TRBJ1-5|NA|NA
CASNKDSVSNQPQHF
TGTGCCAGCAACAAAGACAGTGTTAGCAATCAGCCCCAGCATTTT
>TRBV12-5|TRBJ1-2|NA|NA
CASGSAGAWEGYTF
TGTGCTAGTGGTTCCGCAGGGGCCTGGGAGGGCTACACCTTC
>TRBV2|TRBJ2-5|NA|NA
CASEPGPGETQYF
TGTGCCAGCGAACCAGGCCCGGGGGAGACCCAGTACTTC
>TRBV27|TRBJ1-2|NA|NA
CASRNPGGAGGYTF
TGTGCCAGCAGGAACCCGGGGGGCGCCGGAGGCTACACCTTC
>TRBV6-2/TRBV6-3|TRBJ1-6|NA|TRBD1
CASSYADRGGSPLHF
TGTGCCAGCAGTTATGCGGACAGGGGCGGTTCACCCCTCCACTTT
>TRBV18|TRBJ1-5|NA|TRBD1
CASSPTLTGSGNQPQHF
TGTGCCAGCTCACCGACGTTGACAGGGTCGGGCAATCAGCCCCAGCATTTT
>TRBV2|TRBJ2-2|NA|NA
CASNAGVLTGELFF
TGTGCCAGCAACGCAGGGGTGTTGACCGGGGAGCTGTTTTTT
>TRBV3-1/TRBV3-2|TRBJ2-3|NA|NA
CASSQVLAVNTQYF
TGTGCCAGCAGCCAAGTTTTAGCAGTAAATACGCAGTATTTT
>TRBV7-8|TRBJ2-1|NA|TRBD2
CASSSTAGTSFNEQFF
TGTGCCAGCAGCTCGACTGCCGGGACTAGCTTCAATGAGCAGTTCTTC
>TRBV29-1|TRBJ1-1|few|TRBD1
CSVVAAGGYTEAFF
TGCAGCGTTGTGGCGGCAGGGGGTTACACTGAAGCTTTCTTT
>TRBV7-9|TRBJ2-1|few|TRBD2
CASSHLAGDYNEQFF
TGTGCCAGCAGTCACCTAGCGGGAGACTACAATGAGCAGTTCTTC
>TRBV30|TRBJ1-6|once|NA
CAWRRAGAVSYNSPLHF
TGTGCCTGGAGGCGGGCAGGGGCCGTCTCCTATAATTCACCCCTCCACTTT